The following is a T cell receptor (beta chain) sequence with its context. Its target is unknown. The data belong to a study of T cell responses to AZD1222 COVID-19 vaccine. It was second doses at about 4 or about 12 weeks that were pooled. Study-wide results and caveats: Regions 160-218 and 743-854 held dominance among vaccine-associated CD4 TCRs, which spanned spike. In a largely white British group with more females than males, clonal diversity was possibly underestimated.

The table came from immunoSEQ multiplex PCR; TCRdb's copy has only in-frame clones and leaves some out. The table lists tens of thousands of clones, about 85% of them singletons. The sample in question was peripheral blood, obtained 28 days after the second AZD1222 dose. The origin of this receptor is an adult who received the AZD1222 COVID-19 vaccine.

The CDR3 nucleotides read TGTGCCAGCAGCTTAGCTCGGCGGGAGACTGAGACCCAGTACTTC. The encoded protein is CASSLARRETETQYF. V and J are TRBV7-2 and TRBJ2-5, with 7 bases lining up with TRBD2. Germline V gene data show CDR1 as SGHTA and CDR2 as FQGNSA. Losses at the gene ends were 0 bases for V and 5 bases for J; bases not matched to a gene: 6. CDR3 size: 15 residues. Full variable domain (remainder filled in from reference TRBV7-2 and TRBJ2-5): GAGVSQSPSNKVTEKGKDVELRCDPISGHTALYWYRQSLGQGLEFLIYFQGNSAPDKSGLPSDRFSAERTGGSVSTLTIQRTQQEDSAVYLCASSLARRETETQYFGPGTRLLVL.